A selection of T cell receptor beta chains follows, all from one sample in a study of early T cells in non-severe SARS-CoV-2 infection. TCRdb reanalysed the 5' RACE reads using MiXCR and keeps one entry per CDR3 protein. This table has tens of thousands of distinct CDR3 sequences, roughly 5.7% appearing once. Sequencing input: whole blood. These receptors originate from an adult who was a healthcare worker with PCR-confirmed SARS-CoV-2 infection or an uninfected control (not recorded which). Each CDR3 is given with its conserved first and last residue. The D gene is left open where the match is weak. Some rows mark clone size as missing; the rest say once, few, many or name a class of expanded clone.

.	.	TRBJ2-2	TRBV10-2	TGCGCCAGCAGTGAACAAGCCACCGGGGAGCTGTTTTTT	CASSEQATGELFF
few	TRBD1	TRBJ2-7	TRBV29-1	TGCAGCGCCACCGGACAGGGATCCGAGCAGTACTTC	CSATGQGSEQYF
many	.	TRBJ1-2	TRBV12-3/TRBV12-4	TGTGCCAGCAGTTTCCGGGATGGCTACACCTTC	CASSFRDGYTF
few	TRBD1	TRBJ1-5	TRBV20-1	TGCAGTGCTAGAGCTAGGGACAGGGTTTATCAGCCCCAGCATTTT	CSARARDRVYQPQHF
many	.	TRBJ2-7	TRBV29-1	TGCAGCGTCCCCCAGGGGCGCGAGCAGTACTTC	CSVPQGREQYF
many	.	TRBJ1-5	TRBV7-2	TGTGCCAGCAGCCCGGCAGGGGTCGGTCAGCCCCAGCATTTT	CASSPAGVGQPQHF
.	TRBD1	TRBJ2-2	TRBV12-3/TRBV12-4	TGTGCCAGCAGCATACAGGGGACGAACACCGGGGAGCTGTTTTTT	CASSIQGTNTGELFF
many	.	TRBJ1-1	TRBV7-9	TGTGCCAGCAGCTTACTACTTACAGGGAACACTGAAGCTTTCTTT	CASSLLLTGNTEAFF
many	.	TRBJ1-6	TRBV6-5	TGTGCCAGCAGTTCCCCTGGGGGGCTTTCACCCCTCCACTTT	CASSSPGGLSPLHF
many	.	TRBJ2-2	TRBV7-9	TGTGCCAGCAGCCCTACCGGGACAAAGAACACCGGGGAGCTGTTTTTT	CASSPTGTKNTGELFF
.	.	TRBJ2-2	TRBV12-3/TRBV12-4	TGTGCCAGCAGTTCCGGGACACTCACCGGGGAGCTGTTTTTT	CASSSGTLTGELFF
many	.	TRBJ2-2	TRBV19	TGTGCCAGTAGTATCTCACGCACCACCGGGGAGCTGTTTTTT	CASSISRTTGELFF
.	TRBD1	TRBJ1-2	TRBV7-2	TGTGCCAGCAGCCCCGGTCCGGGACAGGGGGTGAAGGGCTACACCTTC	CASSPGPGQGVKGYTF
.	TRBD2	TRBJ2-3	TRBV20-1	TGCAGTGCTTGGACTAGCGGGAGACGTACAGATACGCAGTATTTT	CSAWTSGRRTDTQYF
few	.	TRBJ1-4	TRBV29-1	TGCAGCGTGACAGTCCGAAATGAAAAACTGTTTTTT	CSVTVRNEKLFF
few	TRBD1	TRBJ1-5	TRBV28	TGTGCCAGCAGCTACCCGGGACAGGGTGGACAGCCCCAGCATTTT	CASSYPGQGGQPQHF
many	TRBD1	TRBJ1-1	TRBV28	TGTGCCAGCAGTTTCTCCACCGGGACAGGGGGCCGGCGGACTGAAGCTTTCTTT	CASSFSTGTGGRRTEAFF
few	TRBD1	TRBJ2-7	TRBV6-5	TGTGCCAGCAGGGACAGGGACGGCTACGAGCAGTACTTC	CASRDRDGYEQYF
many	TRBD2	TRBJ2-1	TRBV11-2	TGTGCCAGCAGCTTTTTCCGGACTAGCGGGAGGAATGAGCAGTTCTTC	CASSFFRTSGRNEQFF
few	.	TRBJ2-7	TRBV6-2/TRBV6-3	TGTGCCAGCAGTCACGATGAGAGGGGAGAGCAGTACTTC	CASSHDERGEQYF
.	.	TRBJ1-5	TRBV20-1	TGCAGTGCCATGGGACAACGCAATCAGCCCCAGCATTTT	CSAMGQRNQPQHF